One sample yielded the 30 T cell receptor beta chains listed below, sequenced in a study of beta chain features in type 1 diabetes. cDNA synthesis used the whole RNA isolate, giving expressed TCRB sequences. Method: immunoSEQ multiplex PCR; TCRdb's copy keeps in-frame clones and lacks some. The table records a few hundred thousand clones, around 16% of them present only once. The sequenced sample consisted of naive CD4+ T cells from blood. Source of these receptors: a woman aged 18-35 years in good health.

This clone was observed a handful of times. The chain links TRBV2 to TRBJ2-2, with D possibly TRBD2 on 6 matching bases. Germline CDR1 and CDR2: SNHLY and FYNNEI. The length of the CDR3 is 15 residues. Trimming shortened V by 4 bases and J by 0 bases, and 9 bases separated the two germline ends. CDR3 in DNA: TGTGCCAGCAGTGTCCGGGAGACGAACACCGGGGAGCTGTTTTTT. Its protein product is CASSVRETNTGELFF. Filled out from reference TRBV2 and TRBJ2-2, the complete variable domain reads EPEVTQTPSHQVTQMGQEVILRCVPISNHLYFYWYRQILGQKVEFLVSFYNNEISEKSEIFDDQFSVERPDGSNFTLKIRSTKLEDSAMYFCASSVRETNTGELFFGEGSRLTVL.

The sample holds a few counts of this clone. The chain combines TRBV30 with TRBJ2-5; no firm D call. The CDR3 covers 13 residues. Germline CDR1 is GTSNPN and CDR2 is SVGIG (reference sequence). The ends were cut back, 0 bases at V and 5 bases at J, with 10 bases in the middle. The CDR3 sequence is CAWSVRWSETQYF. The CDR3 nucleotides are TGTGCCTGGAGTGTACGCTGGAGTGAGACCCAGTACTTC.

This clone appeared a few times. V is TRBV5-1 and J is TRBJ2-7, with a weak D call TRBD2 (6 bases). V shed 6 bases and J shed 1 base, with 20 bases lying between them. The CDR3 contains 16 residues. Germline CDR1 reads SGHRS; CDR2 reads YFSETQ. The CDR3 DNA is TGCGCCAGCACCCCAACCGGGACTTACAGTTCCTACGAGCAGTACTTC. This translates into CASTPTGTYSSYEQYF.

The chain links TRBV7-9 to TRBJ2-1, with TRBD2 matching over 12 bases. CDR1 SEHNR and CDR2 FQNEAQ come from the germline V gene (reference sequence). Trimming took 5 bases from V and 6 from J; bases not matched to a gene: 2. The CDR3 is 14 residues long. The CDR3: CASSGLAGRNEQFF. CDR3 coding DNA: TGTGCCAGCAGCGGACTAGCGGGGCGCAATGAGCAGTTCTTC.

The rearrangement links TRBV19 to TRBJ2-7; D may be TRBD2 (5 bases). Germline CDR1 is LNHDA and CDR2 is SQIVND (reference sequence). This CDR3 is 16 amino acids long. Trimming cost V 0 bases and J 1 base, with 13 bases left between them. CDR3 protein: CASSIDPGAASYEQYF. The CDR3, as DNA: TGTGCCAGTAGTATAGATCCCGGAGCGGCGTCCTACGAGCAGTACTTC.

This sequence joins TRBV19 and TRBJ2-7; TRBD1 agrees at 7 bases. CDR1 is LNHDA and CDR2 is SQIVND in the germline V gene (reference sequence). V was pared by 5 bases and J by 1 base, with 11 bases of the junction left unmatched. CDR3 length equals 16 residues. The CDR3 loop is CASSASAGTASYEQYF. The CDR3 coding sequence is TGTGCCAGTAGTGCTTCCGCCGGGACAGCTTCCTACGAGCAGTACTTC.

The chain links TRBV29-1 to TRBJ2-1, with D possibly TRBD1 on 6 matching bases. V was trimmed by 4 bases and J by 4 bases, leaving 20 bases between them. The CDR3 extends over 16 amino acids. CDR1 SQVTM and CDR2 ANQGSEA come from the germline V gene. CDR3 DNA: TGCAGCGTTGGGACACACAGCGGCGGACAGTACAATGAGCAGTTCTTC. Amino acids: CSVGTHSGGQYNEQFF.

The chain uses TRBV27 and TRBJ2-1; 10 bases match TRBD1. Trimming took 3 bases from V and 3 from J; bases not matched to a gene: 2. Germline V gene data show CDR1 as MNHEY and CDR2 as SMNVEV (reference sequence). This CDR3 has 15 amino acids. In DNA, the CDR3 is TGTGCCAGCAGTTTGCGGGACAGGGGCTACAATGAGCAGTTCTTC. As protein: CASSLRDRGYNEQFF.

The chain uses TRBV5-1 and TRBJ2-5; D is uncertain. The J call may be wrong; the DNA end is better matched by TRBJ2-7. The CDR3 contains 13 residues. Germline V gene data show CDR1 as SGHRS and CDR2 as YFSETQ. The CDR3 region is CASSLNSPNEQYF. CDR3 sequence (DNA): TGCGCCAGCAGCTTGAATAGTCCGAACGAGCAGTACTTC.

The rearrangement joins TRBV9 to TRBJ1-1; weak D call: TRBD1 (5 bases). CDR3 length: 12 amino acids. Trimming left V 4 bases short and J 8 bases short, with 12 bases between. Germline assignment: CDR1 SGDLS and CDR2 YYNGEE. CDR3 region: CASSTAGGEAFF. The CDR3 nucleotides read TGTGCCAGCAGCACAGCTGGGGGGGAAGCTTTCTTT.

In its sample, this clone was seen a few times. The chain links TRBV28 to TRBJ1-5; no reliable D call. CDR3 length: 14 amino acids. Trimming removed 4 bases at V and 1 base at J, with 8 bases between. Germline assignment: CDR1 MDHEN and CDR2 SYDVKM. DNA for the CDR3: TGTGCCAGCAGTTCCCCTTCGAGCAATCAGCCCCAGCATTTT. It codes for CASSSPSSNQPQHF.

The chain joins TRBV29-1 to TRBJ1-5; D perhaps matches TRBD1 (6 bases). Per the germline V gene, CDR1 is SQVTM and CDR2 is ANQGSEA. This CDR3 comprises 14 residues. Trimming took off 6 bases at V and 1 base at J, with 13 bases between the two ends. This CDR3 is CSVTQGMSNQPQHF. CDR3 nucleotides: TGCAGCGTCACACAGGGAATGAGCAATCAGCCCCAGCATTTT. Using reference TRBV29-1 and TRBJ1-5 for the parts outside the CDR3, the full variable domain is SAVISQKPSRDICQRGTSLTIQCQVDSQVTMMFWYRQQPGQSLTLIATANQGSEATYESGFVIDKFPISRPNLTFSTLTVSNMSPEDSSIYLCSVTQGMSNQPQHFGDGTRLSIL.

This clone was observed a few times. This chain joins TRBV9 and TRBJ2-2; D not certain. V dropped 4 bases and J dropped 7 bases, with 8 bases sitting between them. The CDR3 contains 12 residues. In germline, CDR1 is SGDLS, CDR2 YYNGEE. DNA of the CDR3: TGTGCCAGCAGCTCCCGCGGCGGGGAGCTGTTTTTT. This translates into CASSSRGGELFF.

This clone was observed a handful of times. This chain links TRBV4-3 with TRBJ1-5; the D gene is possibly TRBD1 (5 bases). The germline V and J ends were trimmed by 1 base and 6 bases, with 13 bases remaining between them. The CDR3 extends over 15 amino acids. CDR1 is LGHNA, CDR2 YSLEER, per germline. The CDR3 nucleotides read TGCGCCAGCAGCCAAGGGGGCGAGGCAGGTCAGCCCCAGCATTTT. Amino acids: CASSQGGEAGQPQHF.

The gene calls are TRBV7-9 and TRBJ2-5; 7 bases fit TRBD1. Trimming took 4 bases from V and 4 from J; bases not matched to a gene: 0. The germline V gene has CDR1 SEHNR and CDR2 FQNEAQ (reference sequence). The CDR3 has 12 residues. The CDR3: CASSWTGETQYF. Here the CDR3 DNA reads TGTGCCAGCAGCTGGACAGGAGAGACCCAGTACTTC.

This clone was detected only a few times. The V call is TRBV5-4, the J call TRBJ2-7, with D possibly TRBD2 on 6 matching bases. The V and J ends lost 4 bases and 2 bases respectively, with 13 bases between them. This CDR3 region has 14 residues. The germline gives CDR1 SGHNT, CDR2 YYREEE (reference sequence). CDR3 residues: CASSPPGLPYEQYF. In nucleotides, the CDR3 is TGTGCCAGCAGCCCTCCGGGACTCCCCTACGAGCAGTACTTC. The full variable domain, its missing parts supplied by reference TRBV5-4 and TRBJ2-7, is ETGVTQSPTHLIKTRGQQVTLRCSSQSGHNTVSWYQQALGQGPQFIFQYYREEENGRGNFPPRFSGLQFPNYSSELNVNALELDDSALYLCASSPPGLPYEQYFGPGTRLTVT.

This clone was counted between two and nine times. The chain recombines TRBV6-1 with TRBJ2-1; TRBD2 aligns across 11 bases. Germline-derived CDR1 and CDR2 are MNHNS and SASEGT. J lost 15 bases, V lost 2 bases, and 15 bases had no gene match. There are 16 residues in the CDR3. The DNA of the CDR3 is TGTGCCAGCAGTGAAAATGGGGGCGGTAGCGGGAGGGTCCCGTTCTTC. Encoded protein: CASSENGGGSGRVPFF.

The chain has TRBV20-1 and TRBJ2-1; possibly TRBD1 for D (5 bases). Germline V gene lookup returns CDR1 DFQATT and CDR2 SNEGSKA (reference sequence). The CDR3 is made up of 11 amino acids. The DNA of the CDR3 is TGCAGCTTTACAGGAAACAATGAGCAGTTCTTC. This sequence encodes CSFTGNNEQFF.

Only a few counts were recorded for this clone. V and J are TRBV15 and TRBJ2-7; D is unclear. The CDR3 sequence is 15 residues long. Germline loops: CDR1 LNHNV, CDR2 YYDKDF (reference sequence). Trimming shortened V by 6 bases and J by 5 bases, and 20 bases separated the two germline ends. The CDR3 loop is CATRDSQPRKDEQYF. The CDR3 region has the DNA TGTGCCACCAGAGACTCTCAGCCTCGGAAGGACGAGCAGTACTTC.

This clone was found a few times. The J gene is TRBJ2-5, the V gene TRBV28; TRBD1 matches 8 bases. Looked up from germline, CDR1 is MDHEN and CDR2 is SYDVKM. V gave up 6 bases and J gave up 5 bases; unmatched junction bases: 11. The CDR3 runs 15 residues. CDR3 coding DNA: TGTGCCAGCAGACCCACAGGGGGTGGGATGGAGACCCAGTACTTC. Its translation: CASRPTGGGMETQYF.

The CDR3 loop reads CASSRQGANEKLFF. The DNA for the CDR3 is TGTGCCAGCAGCCGACAGGGGGCTAATGAAAAACTGTTTTTT. This rearrangement joins TRBV7-9 to TRBJ1-4, with TRBD1 matching over 9 bases. Germline V gene lookup returns CDR1 SEHNR and CDR2 FQNEAQ (reference sequence). V gave up 5 bases and J gave up 3 bases; unmatched junction bases: 1. This CDR3 contains 14 residues. The full variable domain, completed using reference TRBV7-9 and TRBJ1-4, is DTGVSQNPRHKITKRGQNVTFRCDPISEHNRLYWYRQTLGQGPEFLTYFQNEAQLEKSRLLSDRFSAERPKGSFSTLEIQRTEQGDSAMYLCASSRQGANEKLFFGSGTQLSVL.

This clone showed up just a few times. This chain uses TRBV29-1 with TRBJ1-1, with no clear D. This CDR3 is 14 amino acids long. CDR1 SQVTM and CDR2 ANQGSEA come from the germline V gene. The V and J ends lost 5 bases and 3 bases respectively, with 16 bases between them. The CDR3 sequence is CSVFPPQLDTEAFF. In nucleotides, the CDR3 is TGCAGCGTTTTCCCCCCACAGTTGGACACTGAAGCTTTCTTT.

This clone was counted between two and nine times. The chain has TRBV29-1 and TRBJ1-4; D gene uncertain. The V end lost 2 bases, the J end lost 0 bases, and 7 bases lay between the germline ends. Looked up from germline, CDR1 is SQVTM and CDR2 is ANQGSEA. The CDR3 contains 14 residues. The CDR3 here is CSVESAATNEKLFF. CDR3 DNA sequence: TGCAGCGTTGAATCGGCGGCAACTAATGAAAAACTGTTTTTT.

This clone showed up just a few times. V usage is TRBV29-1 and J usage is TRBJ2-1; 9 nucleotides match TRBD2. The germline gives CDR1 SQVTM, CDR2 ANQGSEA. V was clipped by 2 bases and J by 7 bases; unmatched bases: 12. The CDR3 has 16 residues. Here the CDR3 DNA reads TGCAGCGTTGAAAGGCGGGTTAGCGGGAGTTCGAATGAGCAGTTCTTC. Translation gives CSVERRVSGSSNEQFF.

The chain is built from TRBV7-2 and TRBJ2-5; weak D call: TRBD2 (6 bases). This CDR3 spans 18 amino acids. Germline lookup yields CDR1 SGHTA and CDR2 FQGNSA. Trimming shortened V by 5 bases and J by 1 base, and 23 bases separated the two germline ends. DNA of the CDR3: TGTGCCAGCAGCCTACAAGCTGCCCGGCGGGGCGGCCAAGAGACCCAGTACTTC. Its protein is CASSLQAARRGGQETQYF.

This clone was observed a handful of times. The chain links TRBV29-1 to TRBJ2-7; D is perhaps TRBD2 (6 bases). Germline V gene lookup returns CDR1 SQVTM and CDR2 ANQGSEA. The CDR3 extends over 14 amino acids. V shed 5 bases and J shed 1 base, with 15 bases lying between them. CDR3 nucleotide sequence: TGCAGCGTTCCATCTGGGCGGGGATCCTACGAGCAGTACTTC. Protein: CSVPSGRGSYEQYF.

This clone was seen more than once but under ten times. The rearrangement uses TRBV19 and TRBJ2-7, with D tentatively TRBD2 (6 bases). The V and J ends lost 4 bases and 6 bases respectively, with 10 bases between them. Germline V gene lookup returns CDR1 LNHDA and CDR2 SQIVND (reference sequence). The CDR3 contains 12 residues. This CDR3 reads CASSTAGTEQYF. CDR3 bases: TGTGCCAGTAGTACTGCGGGGACCGAGCAGTACTTC.

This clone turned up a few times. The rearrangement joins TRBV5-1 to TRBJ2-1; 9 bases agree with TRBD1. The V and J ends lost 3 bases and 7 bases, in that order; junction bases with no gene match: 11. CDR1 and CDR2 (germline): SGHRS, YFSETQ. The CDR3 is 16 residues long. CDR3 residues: CASSSPGQGLLNEQFF. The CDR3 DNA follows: TGCGCCAGCAGCTCCCCGGGACAGGGTCTGTTGAATGAGCAGTTCTTC.

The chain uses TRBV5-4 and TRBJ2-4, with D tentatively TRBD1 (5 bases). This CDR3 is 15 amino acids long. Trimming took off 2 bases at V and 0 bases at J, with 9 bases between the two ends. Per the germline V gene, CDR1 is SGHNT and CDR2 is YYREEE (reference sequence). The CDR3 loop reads CASSFSGLAKNIQYF. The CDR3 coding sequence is TGTGCCAGCAGCTTTTCAGGGTTAGCCAAAAACATTCAGTACTTC.

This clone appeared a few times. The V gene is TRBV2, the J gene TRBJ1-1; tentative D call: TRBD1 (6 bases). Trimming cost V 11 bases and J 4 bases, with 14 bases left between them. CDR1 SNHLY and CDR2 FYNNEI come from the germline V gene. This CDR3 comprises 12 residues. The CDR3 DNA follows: TGTGCCGGGAGTAAACAGGGCACTGAAGCTTTCTTT. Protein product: CAGSKQGTEAFF.